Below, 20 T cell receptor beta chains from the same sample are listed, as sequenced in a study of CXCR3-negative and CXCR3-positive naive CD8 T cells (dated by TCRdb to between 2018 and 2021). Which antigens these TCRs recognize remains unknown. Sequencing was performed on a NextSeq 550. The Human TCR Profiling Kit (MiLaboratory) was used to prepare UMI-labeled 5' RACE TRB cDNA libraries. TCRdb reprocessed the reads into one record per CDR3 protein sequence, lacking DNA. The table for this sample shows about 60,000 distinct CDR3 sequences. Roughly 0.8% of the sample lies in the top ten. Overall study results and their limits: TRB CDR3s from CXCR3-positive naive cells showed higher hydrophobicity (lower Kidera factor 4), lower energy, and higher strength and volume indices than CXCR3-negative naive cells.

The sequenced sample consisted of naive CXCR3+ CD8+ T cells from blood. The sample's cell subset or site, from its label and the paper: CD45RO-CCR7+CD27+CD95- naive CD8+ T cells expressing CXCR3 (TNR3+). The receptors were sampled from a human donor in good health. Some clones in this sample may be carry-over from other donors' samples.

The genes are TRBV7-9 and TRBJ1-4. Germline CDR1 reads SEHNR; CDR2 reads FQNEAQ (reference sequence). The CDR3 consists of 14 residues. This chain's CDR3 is CASSLVGTNEKLFF.

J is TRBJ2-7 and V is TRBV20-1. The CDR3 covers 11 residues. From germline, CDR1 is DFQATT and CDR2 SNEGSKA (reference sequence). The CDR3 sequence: CSAPHLSWQYF.

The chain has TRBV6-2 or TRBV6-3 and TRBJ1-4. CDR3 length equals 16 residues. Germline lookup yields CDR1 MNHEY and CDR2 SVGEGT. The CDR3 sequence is CASSYSTDATNEKLFF.

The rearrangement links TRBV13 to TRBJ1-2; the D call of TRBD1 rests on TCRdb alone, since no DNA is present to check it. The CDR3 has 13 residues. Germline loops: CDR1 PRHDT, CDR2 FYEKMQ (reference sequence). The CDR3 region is CASSLGPGDGYTF. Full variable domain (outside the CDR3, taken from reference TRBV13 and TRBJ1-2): AAGVIQSPRHLIKEKRETATLKCYPIPRHDTVYWYQQGPGQDPQFLISFYEKMQSDKGSIPDRFSAQQFSDYHSELNMSSLELGDSALYFCASSLGPGDGYTFGSGTRLTVV.

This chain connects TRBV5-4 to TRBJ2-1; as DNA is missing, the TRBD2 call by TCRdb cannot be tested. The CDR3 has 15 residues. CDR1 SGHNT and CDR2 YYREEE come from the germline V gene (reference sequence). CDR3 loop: CASSLTSGGFYEQFF.

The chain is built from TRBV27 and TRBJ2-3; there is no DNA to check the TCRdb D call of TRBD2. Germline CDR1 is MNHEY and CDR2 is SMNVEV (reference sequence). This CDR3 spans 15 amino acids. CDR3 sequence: CASSWGIAGSDTQYF.

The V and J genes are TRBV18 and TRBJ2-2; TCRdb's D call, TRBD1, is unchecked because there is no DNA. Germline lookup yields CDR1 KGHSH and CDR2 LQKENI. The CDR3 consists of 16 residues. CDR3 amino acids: CASSPRDRGWTGELFF.

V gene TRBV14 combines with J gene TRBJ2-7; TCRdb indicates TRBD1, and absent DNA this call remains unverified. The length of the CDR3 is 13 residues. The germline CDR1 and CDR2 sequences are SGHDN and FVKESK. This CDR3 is CASSGTGSYEQYF. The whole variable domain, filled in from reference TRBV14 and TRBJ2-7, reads EAGVTQFPSHSVIEKGQTVTLRCDPISGHDNLYWYRRVMGKEIKFLLHFVKESKQDESGMPNNRFLAERTGGTYSTLKVQPAELEDSGVYFCASSGTGSYEQYFGPGTRLTVT.

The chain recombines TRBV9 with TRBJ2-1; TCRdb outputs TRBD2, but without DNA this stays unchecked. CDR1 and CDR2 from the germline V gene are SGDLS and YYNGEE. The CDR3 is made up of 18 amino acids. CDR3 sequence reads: CASSVESGTYSSYNEQFF.

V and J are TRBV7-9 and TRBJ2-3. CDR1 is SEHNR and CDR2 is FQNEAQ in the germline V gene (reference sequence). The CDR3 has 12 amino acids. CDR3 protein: CASSLEADTQYF.

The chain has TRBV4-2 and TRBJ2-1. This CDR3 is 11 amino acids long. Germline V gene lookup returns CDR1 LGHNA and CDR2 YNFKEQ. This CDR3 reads CASIQGGEQFF.

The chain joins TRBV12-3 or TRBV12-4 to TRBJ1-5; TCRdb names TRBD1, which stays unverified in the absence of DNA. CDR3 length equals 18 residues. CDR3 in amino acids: CASSLSPIGQGRDQPQHF.

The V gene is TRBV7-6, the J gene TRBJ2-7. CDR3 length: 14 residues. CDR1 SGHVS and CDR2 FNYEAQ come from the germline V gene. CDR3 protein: CASSLGQVTYEQYF.

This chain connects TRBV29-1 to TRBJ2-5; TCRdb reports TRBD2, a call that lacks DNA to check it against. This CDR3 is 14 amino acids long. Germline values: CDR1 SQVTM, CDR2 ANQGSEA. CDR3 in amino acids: CSVGGLAGEETQYF.

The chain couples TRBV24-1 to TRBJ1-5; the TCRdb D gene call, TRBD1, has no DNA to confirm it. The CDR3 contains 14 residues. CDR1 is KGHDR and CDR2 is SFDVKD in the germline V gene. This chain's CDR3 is CATSEKQGTQPQHF.

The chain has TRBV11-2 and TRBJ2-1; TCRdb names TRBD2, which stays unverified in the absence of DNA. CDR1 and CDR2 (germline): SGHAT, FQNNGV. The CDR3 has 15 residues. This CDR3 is CASSVGTSIANEQFF.

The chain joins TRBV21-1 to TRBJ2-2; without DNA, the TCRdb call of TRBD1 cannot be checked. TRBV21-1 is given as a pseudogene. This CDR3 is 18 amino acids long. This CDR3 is CASSKARQGTREHRELFF.

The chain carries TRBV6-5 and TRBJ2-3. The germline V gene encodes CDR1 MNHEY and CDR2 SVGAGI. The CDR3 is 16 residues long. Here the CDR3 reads CASSYLGYDVADTQYF.

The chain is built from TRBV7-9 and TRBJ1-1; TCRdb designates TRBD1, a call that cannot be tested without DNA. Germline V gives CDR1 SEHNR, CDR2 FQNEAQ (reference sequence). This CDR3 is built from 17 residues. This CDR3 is CASSLGSGEQMNTEAFF.

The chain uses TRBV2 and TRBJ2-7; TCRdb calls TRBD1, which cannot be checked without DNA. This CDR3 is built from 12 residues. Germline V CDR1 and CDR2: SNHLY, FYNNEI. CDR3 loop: CASSWGAYEQYF. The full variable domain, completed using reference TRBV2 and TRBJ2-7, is EPEVTQTPSHQVTQMGQEVILRCVPISNHLYFYWYRQILGQKVEFLVSFYNNEISEKSEIFDDQFSVERPDGSNFTLKIRSTKLEDSAMYFCASSWGAYEQYFGPGTRLTVT.